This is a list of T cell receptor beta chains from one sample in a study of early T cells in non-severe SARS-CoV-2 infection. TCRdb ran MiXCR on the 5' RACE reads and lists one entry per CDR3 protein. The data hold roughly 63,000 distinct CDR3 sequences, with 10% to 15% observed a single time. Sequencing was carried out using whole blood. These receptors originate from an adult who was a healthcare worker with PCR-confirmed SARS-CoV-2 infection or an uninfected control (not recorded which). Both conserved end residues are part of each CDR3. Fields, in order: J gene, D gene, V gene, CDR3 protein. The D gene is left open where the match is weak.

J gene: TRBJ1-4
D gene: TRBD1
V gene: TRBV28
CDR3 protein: CASSPGQGGKLFF

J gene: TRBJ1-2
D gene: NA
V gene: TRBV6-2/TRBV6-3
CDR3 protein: CASRPPANYGYTF

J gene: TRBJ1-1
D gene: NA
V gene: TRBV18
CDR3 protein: CASSPDGLEGLGNTEAFF

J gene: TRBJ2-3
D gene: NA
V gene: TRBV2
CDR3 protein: CASSWLSTTDTQYF

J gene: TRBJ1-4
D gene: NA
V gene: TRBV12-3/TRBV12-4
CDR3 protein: CASHREPNEKLFF

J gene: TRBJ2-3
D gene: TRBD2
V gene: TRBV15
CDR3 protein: CATSRDGSGATDTQYF

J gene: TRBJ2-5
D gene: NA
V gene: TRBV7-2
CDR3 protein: CASSLWGSGTEETQYF

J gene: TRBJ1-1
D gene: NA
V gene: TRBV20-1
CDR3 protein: CSASRGATEAFF

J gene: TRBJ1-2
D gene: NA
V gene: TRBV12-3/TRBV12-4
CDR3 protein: CASNSHGQLANYGYTF

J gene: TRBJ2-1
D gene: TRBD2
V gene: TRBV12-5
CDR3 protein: CASVWTSGGYNEQFF

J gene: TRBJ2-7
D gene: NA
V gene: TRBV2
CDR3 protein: CASRFFVEAEQYF

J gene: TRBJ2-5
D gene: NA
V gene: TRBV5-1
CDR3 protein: CASSLATGTQETQYF

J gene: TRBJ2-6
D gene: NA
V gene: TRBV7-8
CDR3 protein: CASSLRPWRASSGANVLTF

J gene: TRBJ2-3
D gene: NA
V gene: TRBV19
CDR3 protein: CASTSGSYQEDTQYF

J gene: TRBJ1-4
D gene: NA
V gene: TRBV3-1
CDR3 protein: CASSSAGSNEKLFF

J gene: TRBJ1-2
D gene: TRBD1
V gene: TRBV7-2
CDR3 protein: CASSGRDSLYGYTF

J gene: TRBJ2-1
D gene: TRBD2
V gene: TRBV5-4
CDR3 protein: CASSLSLGSSGGGDEQFF

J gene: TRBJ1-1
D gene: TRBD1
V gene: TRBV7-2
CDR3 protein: CASSLMQGASAFF

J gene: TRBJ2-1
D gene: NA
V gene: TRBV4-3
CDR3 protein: CASSHRGSNEQFF

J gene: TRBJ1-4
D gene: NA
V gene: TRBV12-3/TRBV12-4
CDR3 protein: CASSLRETNEKLFF

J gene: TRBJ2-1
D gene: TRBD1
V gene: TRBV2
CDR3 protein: CASKAGTANNEQFF

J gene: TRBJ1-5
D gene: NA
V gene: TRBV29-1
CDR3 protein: CSVKQNNQPQHF

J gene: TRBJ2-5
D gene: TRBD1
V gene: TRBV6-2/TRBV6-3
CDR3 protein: CASSSTGSETQYF

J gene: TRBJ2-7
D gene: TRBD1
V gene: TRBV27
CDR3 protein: CASSLQDRVSEQYF

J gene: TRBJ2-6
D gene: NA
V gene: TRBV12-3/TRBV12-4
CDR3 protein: CASSRNRNTYGANVLTF

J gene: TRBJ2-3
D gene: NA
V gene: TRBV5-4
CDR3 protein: CASSLKGATDTQYF

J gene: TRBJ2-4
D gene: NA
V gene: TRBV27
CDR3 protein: CASSLGTLNIQYF

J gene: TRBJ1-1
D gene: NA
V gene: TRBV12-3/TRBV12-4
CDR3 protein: CASSSNTEAFF

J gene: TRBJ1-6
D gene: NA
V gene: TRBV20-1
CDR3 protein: CSARVEANSPLHF

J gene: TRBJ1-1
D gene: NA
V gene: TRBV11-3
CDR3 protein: CASSSSVRGEAFF

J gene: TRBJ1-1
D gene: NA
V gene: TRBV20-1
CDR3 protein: CSARKPTTGTLEAFF

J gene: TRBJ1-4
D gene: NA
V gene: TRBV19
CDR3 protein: CASHGGEKLFF

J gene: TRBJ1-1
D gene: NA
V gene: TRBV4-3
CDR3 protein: CASSQDLETEAFF

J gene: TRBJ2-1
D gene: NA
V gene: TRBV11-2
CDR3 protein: CASSFSGQFNEQFF

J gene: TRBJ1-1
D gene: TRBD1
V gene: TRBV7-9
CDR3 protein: CASIRGTGVGVTEAFF

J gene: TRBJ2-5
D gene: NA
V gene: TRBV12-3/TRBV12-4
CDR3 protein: CASGESSGALQETQYF

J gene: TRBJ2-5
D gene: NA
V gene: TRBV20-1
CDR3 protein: CSASLDRAETQYF

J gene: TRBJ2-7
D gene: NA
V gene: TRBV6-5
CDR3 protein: CASSPGLDEQYF

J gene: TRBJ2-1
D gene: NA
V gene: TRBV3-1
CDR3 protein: CASSRLDMRDQGQSYNEQFF

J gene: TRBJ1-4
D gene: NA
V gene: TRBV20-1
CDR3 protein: CSAREGGRWEKLFF

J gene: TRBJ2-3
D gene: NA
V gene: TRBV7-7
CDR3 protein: CASSRDGTDTQYF

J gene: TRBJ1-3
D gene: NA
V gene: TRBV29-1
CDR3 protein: CSALEGTIYF

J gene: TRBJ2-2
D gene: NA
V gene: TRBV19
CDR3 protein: CASSIVLGELFF

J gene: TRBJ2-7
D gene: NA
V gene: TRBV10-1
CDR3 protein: CASSKSGSPGEQYF

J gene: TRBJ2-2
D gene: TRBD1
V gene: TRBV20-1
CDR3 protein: CSASRDRGWGELFF

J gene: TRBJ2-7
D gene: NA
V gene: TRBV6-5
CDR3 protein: CASSYFGTPLYEQYF

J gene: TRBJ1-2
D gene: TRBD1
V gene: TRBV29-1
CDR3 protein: CSVEGARDRAFGYTF

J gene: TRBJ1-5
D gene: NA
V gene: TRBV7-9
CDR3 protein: CASSPGGGSHQPQHF

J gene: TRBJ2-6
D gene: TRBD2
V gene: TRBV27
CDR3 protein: CASRPPTSGGAGANVLTF

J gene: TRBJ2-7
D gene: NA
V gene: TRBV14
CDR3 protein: CASSHSAGLYEQYF

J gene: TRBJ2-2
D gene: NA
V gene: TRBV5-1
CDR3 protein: CASSLDLGDTGELFF

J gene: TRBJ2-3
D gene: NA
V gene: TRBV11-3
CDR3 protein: CASGDVRTDTQYF

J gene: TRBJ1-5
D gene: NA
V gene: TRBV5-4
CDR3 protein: CASSGGTGSNQPQHF

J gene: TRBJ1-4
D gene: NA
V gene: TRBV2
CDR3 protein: CASSPMGTTNEKLFF